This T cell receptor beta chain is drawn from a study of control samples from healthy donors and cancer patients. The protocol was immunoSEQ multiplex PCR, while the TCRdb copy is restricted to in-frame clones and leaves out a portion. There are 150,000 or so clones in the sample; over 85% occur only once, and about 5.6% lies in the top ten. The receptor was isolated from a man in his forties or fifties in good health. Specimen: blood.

DNA of the CDR3: TGTGCCAGTAGTATGAGGACAAATGCTAACTATGGCTACACCTTC. It yields the protein CASSMRTNANYGYTF. This chain uses TRBV19 with TRBJ1-2; the D gene is possibly TRBD1 (5 bases). This CDR3 contains 15 residues. The V gene lost 3 bases and the J gene lost 0 bases, with 11 bases spanning the gap. Germline V gene data show CDR1 as LNHDA and CDR2 as SQIVND (reference sequence).